The rows below give T cell receptor beta chains drawn from one sample of a study of blood T cell repertoires in COVID-19. The data were produced by immunoSEQ multiplex PCR, yet TCRdb's version contains in-frame clones alone and is incomplete. The repertoire holds 450,000 to 500,000 clones, with about nine tenths as singletons. The source material was PBMCs or T cells enriched from blood (not recorded which). Receptor source: a woman between 18 and 29 years old who had recovered from COVID-19. Each CDR3 is given with its conserved first and last residue. A D gene is named only where the DNA matches it firmly. Rows may omit the clone size; those that give it use once, few, many or a size class.

j_call clone_size v_call d_call cdr3_aa cdr3_nt
TRBJ2-5 NA TRBV9 TRBD2 CASSAGTSGGLKETQYF TGTGCCAGCAGCGCCGGGACTAGCGGGGGCCTGAAAGAGACCCAGTACTTC
TRBJ2-5 NA TRBV10-3 NA CAISFQEEETQYF TGTGCCATCAGTTTTCAAGAGGAGGAGACCCAGTACTTC
TRBJ1-1 NA TRBV30 NA CAWSVLSEAFF TGTGCCTGGAGTGTACTGTCAGAAGCTTTCTTT
TRBJ1-4 NA TRBV3-1/TRBV3-2 NA CASSHTRGAGGEKLFF TGTGCCAGCAGCCACACGCGGGGAGCCGGAGGAGAAAAACTGTTTTTT
TRBJ2-1 NA TRBV7-2 TRBD2 CASSLWGGSYNEQFF TGTGCCAGCAGCTTATGGGGGGGGTCCTACAATGAGCAGTTCTTC
TRBJ1-6 NA TRBV27 TRBD1 CASSLTGGGSPLHF TGTGCCAGCAGTTTGACAGGGGGAGGATCACCCCTCCACTTT
TRBJ1-4 NA TRBV25-1 NA CASSEPSRRGAFEKLFF TGTGCCAGCAGTGAACCTTCCCGTCGGGGGGCCTTTGAAAAACTGTTTTTT
TRBJ1-2 few TRBV19 TRBD1 CASSDRDRGVAGYTF TGTGCCAGTAGTGACCGGGACAGGGGTGTGGCTGGCTACACCTTC
TRBJ1-1 NA TRBV9 TRBD1 CASSPRDRGGTEAFF TGTGCCAGCAGCCCTAGGGACAGGGGAGGAACTGAAGCTTTCTTT
TRBJ2-5 NA TRBV5-1 TRBD1 CASSLGTAQETQYF TGCGCCAGCAGCCTGGGGACAGCGCAAGAGACCCAGTACTTC
TRBJ2-1 NA TRBV28 TRBD1 CASSPQWTGEQFF TGTGCCAGCAGTCCTCAATGGACAGGGGAGCAGTTCTTC
TRBJ2-3 NA TRBV5-1 NA CASTRGQERSERGDTQYF TGCGCCAGCACCCGGGGTCAAGAGCGGAGCGAGAGAGGAGATACGCAGTATTTT
TRBJ1-1 NA TRBV5-6 NA CASSLTKTEAFF TGTGCCAGCAGCCTCACTAAAACTGAAGCTTTCTTT
TRBJ2-5 NA TRBV7-9 NA CASSDQIQETQYF TGTGCCAGCAGCGATCAGATCCAAGAGACCCAGTACTTC
TRBJ2-7 NA TRBV28 TRBD1 CAISGPGTGHEQYF TGTGCCATTTCGGGTCCAGGGACAGGACACGAGCAGTACTTC
TRBJ1-5 NA TRBV19 NA CASSIVRRSDQPQHF TGTGCCAGTAGTATAGTTCGGAGGTCAGATCAGCCCCAGCATTTT
TRBJ1-2 NA TRBV6-6 TRBD1 CASSPRTGTGDGYTF TGTGCCAGCAGCCCTAGAACTGGGACAGGGGATGGCTACACCTTC
TRBJ1-1 NA TRBV5-6 TRBD1 CASSRTGYTEAFF TGTGCCAGCAGTAGGACAGGTTACACTGAAGCTTTCTTT
TRBJ2-2 NA TRBV29-1 TRBD2 CSVEDGEGTTGLFF TGCAGCGTTGAAGATGGGGAGGGGACGACGGGGCTGTTTTTT
TRBJ2-1 NA TRBV5-1 TRBD1 CASSLVGQVGNEQFF TGCGCCAGCAGCTTGGTGGGACAGGTCGGCAATGAGCAGTTCTTC
TRBJ2-1 NA TRBV12-3/TRBV12-4 NA CASSLRDEQFF TGTGCCAGCAGTTTGAGGGATGAGCAGTTCTTC
TRBJ1-1 NA TRBV10-1 TRBD1 CASMRDRDPREAFF TGCGCCAGCATGAGGGACAGAGACCCAAGGGAAGCTTTCTTT